These 32 T cell receptor beta chains share one sample of origin, sequenced in a study of OX40 agonist ivuxolimab in advanced cancers. TCRdb's copy holds only in-frame clones and misses some; the assay was immunoSEQ multiplex PCR. The sample records about 76,000 clones, 85% being singletons. The input for sequencing was CD4+ or CD8+ T cells sorted from blood, taken in a trial of the OX40 agonist ivuxolimab. The source is an adult with an advanced solid tumor such as melanoma, head and neck, liver or kidney cancer.

The chain has TRBV19 and TRBJ2-1; the D gene is possibly TRBD1 (5 bases). The CDR3 length is 12 residues. Trimming took 8 bases from V and 5 from J, leaving 10 bases between them. CDR1 LNHDA and CDR2 SQIVND come from the germline V gene (reference sequence). CDR3 protein: CASGQGNNEQFF. CDR3 sequence (DNA): TGTGCCAGTGGCCAGGGAAACAATGAGCAGTTCTTC.

V usage is TRBV7-8 and J usage is TRBJ1-6, with D unresolved. CDR3 length equals 15 residues. Trimming took off 1 base at V and 8 bases at J, with 12 bases between the two ends. Germline V gene sequence: CDR1 SGHVS, CDR2 FQNEAQ. The DNA of the CDR3 is TGTGCCAGCAGCTTAGGGTGGGCCCCCGATTCACCCCTCCACTTT. Its translation is CASSLGWAPDSPLHF.

The chain employs TRBV7-3 and TRBJ2-2; 7 nucleotides line up with TRBD1. This CDR3 contains 15 residues. Unmatched junction bases numbered 5, after V lost 5 bases and J lost 2 bases. Germline values: CDR1 SGHTA, CDR2 FQGTGA. The chain's CDR3 is CASSQGTVNTGELFF. DNA of the CDR3: TGTGCCAGCAGCCAGGGGACAGTTAACACCGGGGAGCTGTTTTTT.

The DNA of the CDR3 is TGTGCCAGCAGCGTAGTCGGGGTGCTCGGGGAGACCCAGTACTTC. Its translation: CASSVVGVLGETQYF. The chain links TRBV9 to TRBJ2-5, with TRBD2 as a possible D gene (5 bases). The CDR3 covers 15 residues. CDR1 and CDR2 (germline): SGDLS, YYNGEE. Trimming removed 0 bases at V and 5 bases at J, with 14 bases between.

This clone was counted a few times. V is TRBV2 and J is TRBJ1-2; 11 bases fit TRBD1. With 10 bases clipped from V and 7 bases from J, the junction kept 2 bases outside the gene matches. This CDR3 spans 11 amino acids. From germline, CDR1 is SNHLY and CDR2 FYNNEI. Written as DNA, the CDR3 is TGTGCCACCGGACAGGGGGCTGGCTACACCTTC. It yields the protein CATGQGAGYTF. Looking up the rest from reference TRBV2 and TRBJ1-2 gives the full variable domain: EPEVTQTPSHQVTQMGQEVILRCVPISNHLYFYWYRQILGQKVEFLVSFYNNEISEKSEIFDDQFSVERPDGSNFTLKIRSTKLEDSAMYFCATGQGAGYTFGSGTRLTVV.

V gene TRBV5-1 combines with J gene TRBJ2-2; tentative D call: TRBD1 (6 bases). Between the trimmed V and J ends, which lost 4 bases and 7 bases, there was a span of 14 bases. The CDR3 loop spans 14 amino acids. Looked up from germline, CDR1 is SGHRS and CDR2 is YFSETQ. CDR3 loop: CASSEKQGNGELFF. In DNA form, the CDR3 reads TGCGCCAGCAGCGAAAAACAGGGTAACGGGGAGCTGTTTTTT.

The chain employs TRBV5-1 and TRBJ1-4; D uncertain. The germline V gene encodes CDR1 SGHRS and CDR2 YFSETQ. The CDR3 is 15 residues long. Trimming cost V 0 bases and J 5 bases, with 11 bases left between them. CDR3 DNA: TGCGCCAGCAGCTTGGATCCCTCGACGAATGAAAAACTGTTTTTT. It yields the protein CASSLDPSTNEKLFF.

This chain uses TRBV6-1 with TRBJ2-7; D is perhaps TRBD1 (5 bases). Trimming shortened V by 4 bases and J by 6 bases, and 19 bases separated the two germline ends. The CDR3 extends over 15 amino acids. Germline V gives CDR1 MNHNS, CDR2 SASEGT. The CDR3 sequence is CASSGRALPVREQYF. In DNA, the CDR3 is TGTGCCAGCAGTGGCAGGGCCCTTCCAGTGCGCGAGCAGTACTTC.

Concerning this clone: This sample also contains other DNA sequences that code for the same CDR3. The chain carries TRBV9 and TRBJ2-7; TRBD1 matches at 8 bases. This CDR3 region has 15 residues. CDR1 and CDR2 from the germline V gene are SGDLS and YYNGEE. V was clipped by 8 bases and J by 9 bases; unmatched bases: 19. This chain's CDR3 is CASSSSGTGPIVQYF. The CDR3 coding sequence is TGTGCCAGTAGCTCCTCCGGGACAGGACCGATCGTGCAGTACTTC.

The chain links TRBV5-4 to TRBJ1-4; 7 bases match TRBD1. This CDR3 is built from 15 residues. J gave up 8 bases and V 3 bases, and 10 bases lay outside the gene matches. Germline CDR1 SGHNT, CDR2 YYREEE (reference sequence). CDR3 nucleotide sequence: TGTGCCAGCAGCTCTAACAGGGGTGCAGCAGAAAAACTGTTTTTT. Translation gives CASSSNRGAAEKLFF.

V gene TRBV7-6 combines with J gene TRBJ1-2, with a weak D call TRBD1 (6 bases). Trimming pared 1 base from V and 6 bases from J, leaving 15 bases between. This CDR3 has 15 residues. CDR1 and CDR2 from the germline V gene are SGHVS and FNYEAQ. The CDR3 is CASSLVSGGVNGYTF. CDR3 coding DNA: TGTGCCAGCAGCTTAGTCTCGGGGGGCGTGAATGGCTACACCTTC. Supplemented by reference TRBV7-6 and TRBJ1-2, the full variable domain reads GAGVSQSPRYKVTKRGQDVALRCDPISGHVSLYWYRQALGQGPEFLTYFNYEAQQDKSGLPNDRFSAERPEGSISTLTIQRTEQRDSAMYRCASSLVSGGVNGYTFGSGTRLTVV.

The chain employs TRBV7-9 and TRBJ2-3; no firm D call. Per the germline V gene, CDR1 is SEHNR and CDR2 is FQNEAQ (reference sequence). This CDR3 comprises 14 residues. Trimming removed 5 bases at V and 0 bases at J, with 9 bases between. The CDR3 is CASSGKTSTDTQYF. CDR3 DNA sequence: TGTGCCAGCAGCGGAAAGACAAGCACAGATACGCAGTATTTT.

The chain has TRBV5-8 and TRBJ2-7; TRBD2 might be the D (5 bases). V lost 2 bases, J lost 2 bases, and 8 bases lay in between. CDR3 length equals 13 residues. From germline, CDR1 is SGHTS and CDR2 YDEGEE. CDR3: CASSLSGTYEQYF. The CDR3 DNA follows: TGTGCCAGCAGCTTAAGCGGAACCTACGAGCAGTACTTC. Looking up the rest from reference TRBV5-8 and TRBJ2-7 gives the full variable domain: EAGVTQSPTHLIKTRGQQATLRCSPISGHTSVYWYQQALGLGLQFLLWYDEGEERNRGNFPPRFSGRQFPNYSSELNVNALELEDSALYLCASSLSGTYEQYFGPGTRLTVT.

The chain uses TRBV19 and TRBJ2-7, with D perhaps TRBD1 or TRBD2 (5 bases each). V lost 7 bases to trimming and J lost 2 bases, with 12 bases between them. The CDR3 extends over 13 amino acids. Germline CDR1 is LNHDA and CDR2 is SQIVND (reference sequence). The CDR3 reads CASKRDGTYEQYF. CDR3 nucleotides: TGTGCCAGTAAACGGGACGGAACCTACGAGCAGTACTTC.

The chain recombines TRBV7-5 with TRBJ2-3. TRBV7-5 is described as a pseudogene. The CDR3 runs 16 residues. The CDR3 DNA reads as TGTGCCAGAAGCCCCTCAGGGGGGGGGCTCACAGATACGCAGTATTTT. Translated: CARSPSGGGLTDTQYF.

In the case of this clone: The same CDR3 arises from other DNA sequences in this sample as well. This chain links TRBV2 with TRBJ1-4; the match to TRBD1 covers 8 bases. Germline assignment: CDR1 SNHLY and CDR2 FYNNEI. The V segment lost 6 bases and the J segment 8 bases; nucleotides outside the gene matches: 8. The CDR3 contains 14 residues. The CDR3 is CASRVQGGGEKLFF. The DNA for the CDR3 is TGTGCCAGCAGGGTACAGGGGGGTGGCGAAAAACTGTTTTTT.

The V and J genes are TRBV7-9 and TRBJ2-7; D is possibly TRBD1 (5 bases). The V gene lost 4 bases and the J gene lost 1 base, with 14 bases spanning the gap. The CDR3 is made up of 15 amino acids. Germline CDR1 is SEHNR and CDR2 is FQNEAQ (reference sequence). The CDR3 loop reads CASSSSTENSYEQYF. CDR3 coding DNA: TGTGCCAGCAGCTCCTCGACAGAGAATTCCTACGAGCAGTACTTC.

This clone has only a few counts. The gene calls are TRBV19 and TRBJ2-3, with 8 bases fitting TRBD1. Trimming took 5 bases from V and 0 from J; bases not matched to a gene: 7. Germline V gives CDR1 LNHDA, CDR2 SQIVND (reference sequence). This CDR3 region has 16 residues. The CDR3 region has the DNA TGTGCCAGTAGTTACCGGGACAGGACTAGCACAGATACGCAGTATTTT. Translated, it gives CASSYRDRTSTDTQYF.

The chain is built from TRBV11-2 and TRBJ1-4; D remains unclear. The CDR3 has 15 residues. Germline V gene lookup returns CDR1 SGHAT and CDR2 FQNNGV. V lost 7 bases and J 5 bases, leaving 17 bases between the germline ends. In nucleotides, the CDR3 is TGTGCCAGCACCTTCGGAGGGCGGGAGAATGAAAAACTGTTTTTT. This translates into CASTFGGRENEKLFF.

The chain is built from TRBV7-2 and TRBJ2-2; a weak D match, TRBD1 (6 bases). The CDR3 has 14 amino acids. Germline values: CDR1 SGHTA, CDR2 FQGNSA. Trimming removed 5 bases at V and 5 bases at J, with 12 bases between. The CDR3 nucleotides read TGTGCCAGCAGCCCGTTAACAGGGACCGGGGAGCTGTTTTTT. It encodes CASSPLTGTGELFF. The variable domain in full, completed from reference TRBV7-2 and TRBJ2-2, reads GAGVSQSPSNKVTEKGKDVELRCDPISGHTALYWYRQSLGQGLEFLIYFQGNSAPDKSGLPSDRFSAERTGGSVSTLTIQRTQQEDSAVYLCASSPLTGTGELFFGEGSRLTVL.

The DNA for the CDR3 is TGTGCCAGCAGCGCGCAACAGGGAGGGAACACCGGGGAGCTGTTTTTT. Protein: CASSAQQGGNTGELFF. The chain links TRBV5-6 to TRBJ2-2; D may correspond to TRBD1 or TRBD2 (6 bases each). The CDR3 loop spans 16 amino acids. CDR1 and CDR2 (germline): SGHDT, YYEEEE. Trimming cost V 4 bases and J 1 base, with 14 bases left between them.

This clone was observed a handful of times. The rearrangement links TRBV6-6 to TRBJ2-2; 9 nucleotides line up with TRBD2. Germline V gene sequence: CDR1 MNHNY, CDR2 SVGAGI (reference sequence). CDR3 length equals 16 residues. Trimming cost V 6 bases and J 3 bases; bases outside gene matches: 8. Here the CDR3 reads CASRPYKRGDTGELFF. CDR3 in DNA: TGTGCCAGCAGGCCATATAAGCGGGGGGACACCGGGGAGCTGTTTTTT.

The gene calls are TRBV30 and TRBJ1-4; D is possibly TRBD1 (6 bases). Deletions cut 2 bases from V and 3 bases from J, with 13 bases between. The CDR3 extends over 15 amino acids. Germline V CDR1 and CDR2: GTSNPN, SVGIG (reference sequence). CDR3 in DNA: TGTGCCTGGAGTACGGGACAACTAGCTAATGAAAAACTGTTTTTT. Residues: CAWSTGQLANEKLFF.

The V call is TRBV7-2, the J call TRBJ2-5, with TRBD1 matching over 7 bases. CDR1 and CDR2 from the germline V gene are SGHTA and FQGNSA. There are 14 residues in the CDR3. With 8 bases clipped from V and 5 bases from J, the junction kept 11 bases outside the gene matches. This CDR3 reads CASGRVGGSETQYF. As DNA, the CDR3 is TGTGCCAGCGGTAGGGTAGGGGGCAGTGAGACCCAGTACTTC.

This clone came up once. The chain employs TRBV10-3 and TRBJ2-5, with D possibly TRBD2 on 5 matching bases. Germline V CDR1 and CDR2: ENHRY, SYGVKD. CDR3 length equals 13 residues. V gave up 4 bases and J gave up 5 bases, with 11 bases separating them. In DNA, the CDR3 is TGTGCCATCAGTGTAGGAGGCCCCGAGACCCAGTACTTC. Protein sequence: CAISVGGPETQYF.

This rearrangement joins TRBV10-2 to TRBJ2-3; D gene unclear. CDR3 size: 13 residues. Germline V gene data show CDR1 as WSHSY and CDR2 as SAAADI. Trimming left V 0 bases short and J 7 bases short, with 8 bases between. The CDR3 loop reads CASSESTPYTQYF. The CDR3 nucleotides are TGCGCCAGCAGTGAGTCTACCCCATATACGCAGTATTTT.

This clone was counted a few times. The chain has TRBV7-3 and TRBJ1-4, with D unclear. Trimming took 1 base from V and 8 from J, leaving 8 bases between them. This CDR3 has 13 residues. Germline V gene sequence: CDR1 SGHTA, CDR2 FQGTGA. The CDR3 sequence: CASSLNPQEKLFF. The DNA of the CDR3 is TGTGCCAGCAGCTTAAATCCGCAGGAAAAACTGTTTTTT. The full variable domain, in which reference TRBV7-3 and TRBJ1-4 provide the parts outside the CDR3, is GAGVSQTPSNKVTEKGKYVELRCDPISGHTALYWYRQSLGQGPEFLIYFQGTGAADDSGLPNDRFFAVRPEGSVSTLKIQRTERGDSAVYLCASSLNPQEKLFFGSGTQLSVL.

The rearrangement links TRBV2 to TRBJ2-7; 9 bases are shared with TRBD1. The CDR3 totals 13 residues. Trimming removed 5 bases from V and 2 bases from J; junction bases left unmatched: 1. CDR1 and CDR2 (germline): SNHLY, FYNNEI. CDR3 residues: CASSRDRAYEQYF. The CDR3 DNA reads TGTGCCAGCAGTCGGGACAGGGCCTACGAGCAGTACTTC.

The rearrangement links TRBV30 to TRBJ1-3; D is uncertain. Germline CDR1 is GTSNPN and CDR2 is SVGIG (reference sequence). The V and J ends lost 5 bases and 8 bases respectively, with 10 bases between them. The CDR3 runs 11 residues. The CDR3 reads CAWGAGDTIYF. CDR3 nucleotide sequence: TGTGCCTGGGGAGCCGGGGACACCATATATTTT. The full variable domain, rest sourced from reference TRBV30 and TRBJ1-3, is SQTIHQWPATLVQPVGSPLSLECTVEGTSNPNLYWYRQAAGRGLQLLFYSVGIGQISSEVPQNLSASRPQDRQFILSSKKLLLSDSGFYLCAWGAGDTIYFGEGSWLTVV.

The genes are TRBV19 and TRBJ2-3; TRBD2 aligns across 8 bases. Germline V gives CDR1 LNHDA, CDR2 SQIVND (reference sequence). The CDR3 sequence is 18 residues long. After removal of 5 bases from V and 2 bases from J, the junction contained 15 bases not matched to a gene. CDR3 in amino acids: CASSGPPAGVLLTDTQYF. The CDR3 nucleotides are TGTGCCAGTAGTGGGCCTCCAGCGGGGGTTCTCCTCACAGATACGCAGTATTTT.

On this clone itself: At one end, the junction sequence differs from germline, possibly due to a read error. The chain combines TRBV18 with TRBJ2-1; D is unresolved. This CDR3 region has 15 residues. The V gene's germline CDR1 is KGHSH and CDR2 LQKENI. The CDR3, as DNA: TGTGCCAGCTCACCCCAAGACGTTAGCTACAATGAGCGGTTCTTC. This codes for CASSPQDVSYNERFF. The full variable domain, its missing parts supplied by reference TRBV18 and TRBJ2-1, is NAGVMQNPRHLVRRRGQEARLRCSPMKGHSHVYWYRQLPEEGLKFMVYLQKENIIDESGMPKERFSAEFPKEGPSILRIQQVVRGDSAAYFCASSPQDVSYNERFFGPGTRLTVL.

The chain uses TRBV18 and TRBJ1-2; possible D gene TRBD1, 5 bases. The germline V and J ends were trimmed by 2 bases and 8 bases, with 12 bases remaining between them. Germline CDR1 and CDR2: KGHSH and LQKENI. The CDR3 has 13 amino acids. CDR3 nucleotide sequence: TGTGCCAGCTCACCAGGGGACGAGCGGGGCTACACCTTC. Protein sequence: CASSPGDERGYTF. Full variable domain (missing parts from reference TRBV18 and TRBJ1-2): NAGVMQNPRHLVRRRGQEARLRCSPMKGHSHVYWYRQLPEEGLKFMVYLQKENIIDESGMPKERFSAEFPKEGPSILRIQQVVRGDSAAYFCASSPGDERGYTFGSGTRLTVV.